A single sample gave rise to the 30 T cell receptor beta chains below, sequenced in a study of T cell clonality in common variable immunodeficiency. This table comes from immunoSEQ multiplex PCR, and its TCRdb copy is limited to in-frame clones, with some not included. The profile covers around 45,000 clones, none occurring a single time. The sample was peripheral blood mononuclear cells. The receptors were sampled from a person aged 18 to 70 in good health.

This clone was seen at least ten times. The read comes to an end 3 residues before the CDR3 does, leaving the germline J gene to fill in the end. The V gene is TRBV19, the J gene TRBJ1-2; 10 bases map to TRBD1. CDR1 and CDR2 from the germline V gene are LNHDA and SQIVND (reference sequence). V was pared by 5 bases and J by 7 bases, with 13 bases of the junction left unmatched. CDR3 length: 16 amino acids. The CDR3 bases that were read are TGTGCCAGTAGTGGAGCCGGGACAGGGGTACAGGGTGGC. It translates to CASSGAGTGVQGG. The whole CDR3 sequence reads CASSGAGTGVQGGYTF.

This clone was detected many times. The sequenced fragment ends 3 residues before the CDR3 boundary, so the rest is inferred from the germline J gene. The chain is built from TRBV5-1 and TRBJ1-1; 9 nucleotides align to TRBD1. Germline assignment: CDR1 SGHRS and CDR2 YFSETQ. This CDR3 comprises 15 residues. V shed 3 bases and J 5 bases; nucleotides not matched to a gene: 8. This chain's CDR3 is CASSYDTGGRTEAFF. The part of the CDR3 DNA that was read is TGCGCCAGCAGCTACGACACAGGGGGCAGGACTGAA.

This clone was counted at least ten times. The missing CDR3 end, 3 residues past where the read stops, is filled in from the germline J gene. This rearrangement joins TRBV5-1 to TRBJ2-2, with 8 bases matching TRBD2. In germline, CDR1 is SGHRS, CDR2 YFSETQ. Trimming removed 6 bases from V and 3 bases from J; junction bases left unmatched: 7. The CDR3 has 15 amino acids. The part of the CDR3 DNA that was read is TGCGCCAGCACCAAGGGACTAGGTGACACCGGGGAG. Its translation is CASTKGLGDTGE. The full-length CDR3 reads as CASTKGLGDTGELFF.

At least ten counts were recorded for this clone. The read falls 3 residues short of the CDR3 end, and the missing part is taken from the germline J gene. V is TRBV20-1 and J is TRBJ2-7, with 8 bases that match TRBD1. This CDR3 is built from 14 residues. Trimming removed 3 bases from V and 5 bases from J; junction bases left unmatched: 9. Germline CDR1 and CDR2: DFQATT and SNEGSKA (reference sequence). The CDR3 DNA, read in part, is TGCAGTGCTAGTCGACAGGGGCCATATAACGAG. The encoded protein is CSASRQGPYNE. The entire CDR3 sequence reads CSASRQGPYNEQYF.

This clone was observed at least ten times. The read gets to within 3 residues of the CDR3 end, and the germline J gene fills in the rest. The V and J genes are TRBV13 and TRBJ2-1; possibly TRBD1 for D (6 bases). V lost 5 bases, J lost 6 bases, and 14 bases lay in between. Germline V gene sequence: CDR1 PRHDT, CDR2 FYEKMQ (reference sequence). CDR3 length: 14 residues. The chain's CDR3 is CASSLWTRGNEQFF. CDR3 bases read: TGTGCCAGCAGCCTGTGGACCAGGGGCAATGAG.

This clone appeared many times. A junction boundary mismatches the germline segment, possibly from a read error. The CDR3: CASSSGGTGGSHEQYF. The part of the CDR3 DNA that was read is TGTGCCAGCAGCTCTGGTGGGACAGGGGGCTCCCACGAG. The V gene is TRBV7-3, the J gene TRBJ2-7; 12 nucleotides line up with TRBD1. The CDR3 is cut off 3 residues early in the read; its end comes from the germline J gene. CDR1 is SGHTA and CDR2 is FQGTGA in the germline V gene. The CDR3 is 16 amino acids. The complete variable domain, with remaining parts taken from reference TRBV7-3 and TRBJ2-7, reads GAGVSQTPSNKVTEKGKYVELRCDPISGHTALYWYRQSLGQGPEFLIYFQGTGAADDSGLPNDRFFAVRPEGSVSTLKIQRTERGDSAVYLCASSSGGTGGSHEQYFGPGTRLTVT.

This clone showed up many times. The read terminates 3 residues ahead of where the CDR3 ends, so the germline J gene completes it. V usage is TRBV20-1 and J usage is TRBJ2-1, with 9 positions matching TRBD2. The germline V gene has CDR1 DFQATT and CDR2 SNEGSKA (reference sequence). The CDR3 extends over 16 amino acids. The V segment lost 0 bases and the J segment 8 bases; nucleotides outside the gene matches: 11. Here the CDR3 reads CSARDRLAGGLDEQFF. The CDR3 DNA, read in part, is TGCAGTGCTAGAGATAGGCTGGCGGGGGGGCTAGATGAG.

There are many counts of this clone. CDR3 DNA, as far as it was read: TGTGCCAGCAGGAAGGGCATCTCCTACGAG. This translates into CASRKGISYE. The whole CDR3 is CASRKGISYEQYF. The chain carries TRBV2 and TRBJ2-7; D gene ambiguous. The read ends 3 residues before the CDR3 terminus; that terminus is restored from the germline J gene. The CDR3 loop spans 13 amino acids. V was clipped by 6 bases and J by 0 bases, with 9 bases between them. Germline V gene lookup returns CDR1 SNHLY and CDR2 FYNNEI.

This clone was recorded at least ten times. The DNA ends 3 residues before the CDR3 does, and the rest of the CDR3 is filled in from the germline J gene. This rearrangement joins TRBV19 to TRBJ1-4, with D unclear. The V end was cut by 9 bases, the J end by 6 bases, with 14 bases between. The CDR3 contains 13 residues. The germline V gene encodes CDR1 LNHDA and CDR2 SQIVND (reference sequence). CDR3 region: CASKAVVDEKLFF. CDR3 DNA (partial): TGTGCCAGCAAGGCGGTGGTTGATGAAAAA.

This clone has ten or more counts. With the read ending 3 residues before the CDR3 end, the germline J gene is used to fill in that end. The genes are TRBV19 and TRBJ1-4, with D unclear. The CDR3 sequence is 12 residues long. CDR1 and CDR2 from the germline V gene are LNHDA and SQIVND (reference sequence). Trimming took 4 bases from V and 5 from J, leaving 5 bases between them. The covered CDR3 bases are TGTGCCAGTAGTAACGGGAATGAAAAA. This gives the protein CASSNGNEK. The full CDR3 protein is CASSNGNEKLFF.

This clone was detected many times. CDR3 protein: CASSPPQDRAFF. The part of the CDR3 DNA that was read is TGTGCCAGCTCACCACCGCAGGACAGG. The V and J genes are TRBV18 and TRBJ1-1; 7 nucleotides line up with TRBD1. The read gets to within 3 residues of the CDR3 end, and the germline J gene fills in the rest. There are 12 residues in the CDR3. Germline lookup yields CDR1 KGHSH and CDR2 LQKENI.

This clone was recorded at least ten times. CDR3 bases read: TGTGCCAGCAGCCGAACTCACTCTGGCGAG. Its protein product is CASSRTHSGE. The entire CDR3 is CASSRTHSGEQYF. V usage is TRBV5-6 and J usage is TRBJ2-7; D unclear. The read terminates 3 residues ahead of where the CDR3 ends, so the germline J gene completes it. The CDR3 has 13 residues. Per the germline V gene, CDR1 is SGHDT and CDR2 is YYEEEE. V lost 4 bases and J 6 bases, leaving 14 bases between the germline ends.

Ten or more counts support this clone. The read halts 3 residues ahead of the CDR3 end, with the missing end drawn from the germline J gene. The chain recombines TRBV12-3 or TRBV12-4 with TRBJ2-5; D is uncertain. This CDR3 region has 16 residues. The V gene lost 3 bases and the J gene lost 2 bases, with 16 bases spanning the gap. The CDR3: CASSFNAWAAQETQYF. The DNA read from the CDR3 is TGTGCCAGCAGTTTTAACGCGTGGGCAGCACAAGAGACC.

This clone has ten or more counts. The CDR3 extends 3 residues past the end of the read, so its final part is completed from the germline J gene. The chain carries TRBV6-4 and TRBJ2-3, with 12 bases aligning to TRBD1. Unmatched junction bases numbered 1, after V lost 2 bases and J lost 4 bases. There are 15 residues in the CDR3. Germline lookup yields CDR1 MRHNA and CDR2 SNTAGT. CDR3 DNA, as far as it was read: TGTGCCAGCAGTGACGGGACAGGGGGCGCAGATACG. Its protein product is CASSDGTGGADT. The CDR3 in its entirety is CASSDGTGGADTQYF.

This clone was counted at least ten times. The observed sequence ends 3 residues before the CDR3 terminus, with the missing tail filled in from the germline J gene. The genes are TRBV4-1 and TRBJ2-5; 7 bases match TRBD1. In germline, CDR1 is MGHRA, CDR2 YSYEKL. The CDR3 is 14 amino acids. Germline trimming cut 4 bases from V and 2 bases from J; bases unmatched to any gene: 4. The part of the CDR3 DNA that was read is TGCGCCAGCAGCCCCTCGGACAGGCAAGAGACC. Encoded protein: CASSPSDRQET. The whole CDR3 sequence reads CASSPSDRQETQYF.

This clone was detected many times. CDR3 loop: CASTEGSFNSPLHF. The covered CDR3 bases are TGTGCCAGCACGGAGGGGTCGTTTAATTCACCC. The chain links TRBV2 to TRBJ1-6, with D possibly matching TRBD1 (5 bases). The sequence runs out 3 residues before the end of the CDR3; the remainder is reconstructed from the germline J gene. V lost 7 bases and J lost 6, with 13 bases in between. In germline, CDR1 is SNHLY, CDR2 FYNNEI. The CDR3 contains 14 residues.

In this sample, this clone turned up many times. The observed sequence ends 3 residues before the CDR3 terminus, with the missing tail filled in from the germline J gene. The chain carries TRBV19 and TRBJ1-2; 7 positions agree with TRBD1. The CDR3 consists of 15 residues. Germline assignment: CDR1 LNHDA and CDR2 SQIVND (reference sequence). The sequenced CDR3 bases are TGTGCCAGTAGTAAAGGGACGCAGGGGGGAGAGGGC. Translating it yields CASSKGTQGGEG. In full, the CDR3 is CASSKGTQGGEGYTF.

This clone showed up many times. With the read ending 3 residues before the CDR3 end, the germline J gene is used to fill in that end. The rearrangement joins TRBV20-1 to TRBJ2-3; 11 nucleotides agree with TRBD2. CDR1 is DFQATT and CDR2 is SNEGSKA in the germline V gene (reference sequence). V trimming: 0 bases; J trimming: 2 bases; junction bases outside the gene matches: 10. The CDR3 consists of 18 residues. CDR3 loop: CSAREGLAGGPITDTQYF. Partial CDR3 DNA: TGCAGTGCTAGAGAAGGGCTAGCGGGGGGCCCTATCACAGATACG.

In this sample, this clone turned up a few times. The sequenced part of the CDR3 DNA is TGTGCCAGCAGCCACCGGGGTAGCGGCAATGAG. It is translated as CASSHRGSGNE. The CDR3, in full, reads CASSHRGSGNEQFF. The chain links TRBV7-9 to TRBJ2-1; a weak D match, TRBD2 (6 bases). The CDR3 end falls 3 residues outside the read, so it is completed with the germline J gene. This CDR3 is built from 14 residues. V was cut by 5 bases and J by 6 bases, with 14 bases left in between. Looked up from germline, CDR1 is SEHNR and CDR2 is FQNEAQ (reference sequence).

In its sample, this clone was seen many times. Sequencing ends 3 residues short of the CDR3 end; the germline J gene provides the rest. The chain uses TRBV7-9 and TRBJ2-1; no clear D gene. This CDR3 contains 14 residues. Germline loops: CDR1 SEHNR, CDR2 FQNEAQ (reference sequence). V lost 5 bases to trimming and J lost 6 bases, with 14 bases between them. Incomplete CDR3 DNA: TGTGCCAGCAGCCCACAGCAGGAGATCAATGAG. Its protein is CASSPQQEINE. The entire CDR3 protein reads CASSPQQEINEQFF.

This clone was counted many times. Read sequence stops 3 residues before the CDR3 end, and the germline J gene provides the missing end. The V gene is TRBV5-1, the J gene TRBJ2-7, with TRBD1 matching 9 bases. Germline assignment: CDR1 SGHRS and CDR2 YFSETQ. The CDR3 covers 15 residues. The trim removed 0 bases at V and 5 bases at J, leaving 6 bases unmatched. CDR3: CASSLAGQGPHEQYF. The DNA read from the CDR3 is TGCGCCAGCAGCTTGGCGGGACAGGGTCCCCACGAG.

This clone was found many times. The CDR3 end is not reached by the read, which stops 3 residues before it; the germline J gene fills it in. This chain links TRBV5-1 with TRBJ2-3, with 8 bases identical to TRBD2. Per the germline V gene, CDR1 is SGHRS and CDR2 is YFSETQ. Germline trimming cut 4 bases from V and 4 bases from J; bases unmatched to any gene: 5. This CDR3 has 14 residues. The chain's CDR3 is CASSAQTSADTQYF. The sequenced part of the CDR3 DNA is TGCGCCAGCAGCGCCCAGACTAGCGCAGATACG.

There are many counts of this clone. Read data end 3 residues before the CDR3 end; the end is taken from the germline J gene. The chain has TRBV4-2 and TRBJ1-5, with 8 bases lining up with TRBD1. The CDR3 has 16 residues. The trim removed 0 bases at V and 6 bases at J, leaving 7 bases unmatched. Germline assignment: CDR1 LGHNA and CDR2 YNFKEQ. The covered CDR3 bases are TGTGCCAGCAGCCAAGATGGGGGGACAGGTTTTCAGCCC. It encodes CASSQDGGTGFQP. The whole CDR3 reads CASSQDGGTGFQPQHF.

The table lists this clone with many counts. The read comes to an end 3 residues before the CDR3 does, leaving the germline J gene to fill in the end. The chain combines TRBV2 with TRBJ2-1; 7 bases align to TRBD1. The V gene's germline CDR1 is SNHLY and CDR2 FYNNEI. V was clipped by 4 bases and J by 6 bases; unmatched bases: 3. The CDR3 contains 13 residues. The CDR3 DNA, read in part, is TGTGCCAGCAGTGGACAGGGTGGCAATGAG. Translated: CASSGQGGNE. The full CDR3 is CASSGQGGNEQFF.

This clone was detected many times. The read halts 3 residues ahead of the CDR3 end, with the missing end drawn from the germline J gene. The genes are TRBV12-3 or TRBV12-4 and TRBJ1-5; TRBD1 matches 10 bases. V gave up 6 bases and J gave up 7 bases; unmatched junction bases: 9. CDR3 size: 15 residues. CDR3 protein: CASRGDRGARQPQHF. The DNA read from the CDR3 is TGTGCCAGCAGAGGGGACAGGGGCGCGAGACAGCCC.

This clone was recorded at least ten times. The read terminates 3 residues before the CDR3 end, so the remaining end is supplied by the germline J gene. This chain joins TRBV7-3 and TRBJ1-3; TRBD1 aligns across 10 bases. Germline V gives CDR1 SGHTA, CDR2 FQGTGA. CDR3 length: 19 residues. Trimming cost V 0 bases and J 0 bases; bases outside gene matches: 8. Incomplete CDR3 DNA: TGTGCCAGCAGCTTAACCGGGACAGGGGCCCGATACTCTGGAAACACC. Translating gives CASSLTGTGARYSGNT. From start to end, the CDR3 is CASSLTGTGARYSGNTIYF.

As to this clone: The read stops 3 residues short of the end of the CDR3; the missing end is completed from the germline J gene. V and J are TRBV11-1 and TRBJ1-1, with 9 positions matching TRBD1. The CDR3 contains 12 residues. Germline CDR1 SGHAT, CDR2 FQDESV (reference sequence). The part of the CDR3 DNA that was read is TGTGCCAGCAGCACCGACAGGGGGGAA. Its translation is CASSTDRGE. The entire CDR3 reads CASSTDRGEAFF.

This clone was seen repeatedly, ten times or more. The read ends 3 residues shy of where the CDR3 ends; the end is completed using the germline J gene. The J gene is TRBJ2-3, the V gene TRBV20-1, with D possibly being TRBD1 or TRBD2 (7 bases each). This CDR3 has 15 amino acids. Germline CDR1 and CDR2: DFQATT and SNEGSKA (reference sequence). Trimming took 2 bases from V and 2 from J, leaving 14 bases between them. The covered CDR3 bases are TGCAGTGCTAGACGACAGGGAGGGAACACAGATACG. Translating it yields CSARRQGGNTDT. The whole CDR3 is CSARRQGGNTDTQYF.

This clone was detected many times. The observed sequence ends 3 residues before the CDR3 terminus, with the missing tail filled in from the germline J gene. The chain employs TRBV20-1 and TRBJ2-7, with TRBD2 identical over 7 bases. The CDR3 spans 15 residues. Unmatched junction bases numbered 9, after V lost 3 bases and J lost 1 base. CDR1 is DFQATT and CDR2 is SNEGSKA in the germline V gene (reference sequence). The sequenced part of the CDR3 DNA is TGCAGTGCTAGGTTTCAGCCTAGCGGTTCCTACGAG. It translates to CSARFQPSGSYE. The entire CDR3 sequence reads CSARFQPSGSYEQYF.

This clone was detected many times. The missing CDR3 end, 3 residues past where the read stops, is filled in from the germline J gene. The chain couples TRBV28 to TRBJ1-1; 7 nucleotides align to TRBD1. This CDR3 is 13 amino acids long. J was trimmed by 3 bases and V by 5 bases; bases with no gene match: 3. Germline V gene data show CDR1 as MDHEN and CDR2 as SYDVKM. CDR3: CASSLQGYTEAFF. CDR3 DNA (partial): TGTGCCAGCAGTCTACAGGGGTACACTGAA.